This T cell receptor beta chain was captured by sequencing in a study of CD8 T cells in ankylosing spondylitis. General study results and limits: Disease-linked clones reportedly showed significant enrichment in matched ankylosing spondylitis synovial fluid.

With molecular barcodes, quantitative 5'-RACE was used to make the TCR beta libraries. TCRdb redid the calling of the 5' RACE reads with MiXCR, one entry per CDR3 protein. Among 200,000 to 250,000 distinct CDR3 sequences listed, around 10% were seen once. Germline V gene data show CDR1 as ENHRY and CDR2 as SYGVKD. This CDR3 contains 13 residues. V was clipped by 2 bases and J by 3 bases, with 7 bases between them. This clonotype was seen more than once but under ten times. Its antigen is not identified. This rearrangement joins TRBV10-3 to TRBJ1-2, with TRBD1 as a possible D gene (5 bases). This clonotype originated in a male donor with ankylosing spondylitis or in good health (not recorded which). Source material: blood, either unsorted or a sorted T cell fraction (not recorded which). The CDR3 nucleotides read TGTGCCATCAGTGAGGGGGACGACTATGGCTACACCTTC. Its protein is CAISEGDDYGYTF.